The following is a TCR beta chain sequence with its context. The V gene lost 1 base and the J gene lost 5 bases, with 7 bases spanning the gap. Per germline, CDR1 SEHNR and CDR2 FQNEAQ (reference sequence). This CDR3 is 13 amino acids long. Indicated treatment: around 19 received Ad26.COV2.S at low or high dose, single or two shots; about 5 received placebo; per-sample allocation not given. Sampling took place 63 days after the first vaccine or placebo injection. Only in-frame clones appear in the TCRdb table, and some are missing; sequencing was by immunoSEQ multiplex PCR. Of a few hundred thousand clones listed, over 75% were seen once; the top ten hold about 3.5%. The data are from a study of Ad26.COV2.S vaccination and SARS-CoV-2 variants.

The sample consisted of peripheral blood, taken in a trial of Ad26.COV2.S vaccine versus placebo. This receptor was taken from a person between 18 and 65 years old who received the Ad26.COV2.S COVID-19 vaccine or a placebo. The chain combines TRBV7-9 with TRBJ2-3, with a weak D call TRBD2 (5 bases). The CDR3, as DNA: TGTGCCAGCAGCTTAGGGGCGGGAGATACGCAGTATTTT. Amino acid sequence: CASSLGAGDTQYF. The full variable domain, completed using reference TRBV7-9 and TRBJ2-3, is DTGVSQNPRHKITKRGQNVTFRCDPISEHNRLYWYRQTLGQGPEFLTYFQNEAQLEKSRLLSDRFSAERPKGSFSTLEIQRTEQGDSAMYLCASSLGAGDTQYFGPGTRLTVL.